A selection of T cell receptor beta chains follows, all from one sample in a study of blood T cell repertoires in COVID-19. The table came from immunoSEQ multiplex PCR; TCRdb's copy has only in-frame clones and leaves some out. The sample has tens of thousands of clones, about 81% seen once. Sequenced: peripheral blood. All receptors derive from an elderly man with acute or convalescent COVID-19. Each CDR3 is given with its conserved first and last residue. A D gene is named only where the DNA matches it firmly. Size values are once, few and many counts, or a class for expanded clones, and some rows have none.

v_call: TRBV19; j_call: TRBJ2-7; d_call: NA; clone_size: few; cdr3_aa: CASSMSRSEQYF; cdr3_nt: TGTGCCAGTAGTATGTCCCGGAGCGAGCAGTACTTC
v_call: TRBV5-4; j_call: TRBJ2-7; d_call: TRBD2; clone_size: NA; cdr3_aa: CASSLTGTSGYEQYF; cdr3_nt: TGTGCCAGCAGCTTGACCGGGACTAGCGGCTACGAGCAGTACTTC
v_call: TRBV6-5; j_call: TRBJ1-5; d_call: NA; clone_size: NA; cdr3_aa: CASSYSTRQPQHF; cdr3_nt: TGTGCCAGCAGTTACTCGACTCGTCAGCCCCAGCATTTT
v_call: TRBV6-5; j_call: TRBJ1-4; d_call: NA; clone_size: NA; cdr3_aa: CASQGLGEKLFF; cdr3_nt: TGTGCCAGCCAGGGGCTGGGTGAAAAACTGTTTTTT
v_call: TRBV6-2/TRBV6-3; j_call: TRBJ1-2; d_call: NA; clone_size: NA; cdr3_aa: CASSYQAGYTF; cdr3_nt: TGTGCCAGCAGTTATCAGGCTGGCTACACCTTC
v_call: TRBV6-5; j_call: TRBJ2-7; d_call: TRBD1; clone_size: NA; cdr3_aa: CASRGSGQGDYEQYF; cdr3_nt: TGTGCCAGCAGGGGCTCCGGACAGGGAGACTACGAGCAGTACTTC
v_call: TRBV6-4; j_call: TRBJ1-2; d_call: NA; clone_size: NA; cdr3_aa: CASSGSGAYGYTF; cdr3_nt: TGTGCCAGCAGTGGTTCAGGGGCCTATGGCTACACCTTC
v_call: TRBV12-2; j_call: TRBJ2-5; d_call: NA; clone_size: NA; cdr3_aa: CASRPGTSGRPPQETQYF; cdr3_nt: TGTGCAAGTCGCCCAGGGACTAGCGGGCGCCCCCCACAAGAGACCCAGTACTTC
v_call: TRBV6-4; j_call: TRBJ1-2; d_call: NA; clone_size: NA; cdr3_aa: CASSPGPNNYGYTF; cdr3_nt: TGTGCCAGCAGCCCAGGGCCAAATAACTATGGCTACACCTTC
v_call: TRBV4-3; j_call: TRBJ2-7; d_call: TRBD2; clone_size: NA; cdr3_aa: CASSQTPGLPSYEQYF; cdr3_nt: TGCGCCAGCAGCCAGACCCCGGGACTACCTTCCTACGAGCAGTACTTC
v_call: TRBV5-8; j_call: TRBJ2-3; d_call: TRBD2; clone_size: NA; cdr3_aa: CASLLATSGGAGTDTQYF; cdr3_nt: TGTGCCAGTCTTCTGGCGACTAGCGGGGGGGCCGGCACAGATACGCAGTATTTT
v_call: TRBV27; j_call: TRBJ2-1; d_call: TRBD2; clone_size: NA; cdr3_aa: CASSPQGRGGIEQFF; cdr3_nt: TGTGCCAGCAGTCCCCAAGGGCGGGGGGGCATTGAGCAGTTCTTC
v_call: TRBV7-6; j_call: TRBJ1-5; d_call: TRBD1; clone_size: NA; cdr3_aa: CASSPGTVNQPQHF; cdr3_nt: TGTGCCAGCAGCCCTGGGACAGTCAATCAGCCCCAGCATTTT
v_call: TRBV27; j_call: TRBJ1-1; d_call: NA; clone_size: NA; cdr3_aa: CASSFKGPGTEAFF; cdr3_nt: TGTGCCAGCAGTTTTAAAGGCCCAGGTACTGAAGCTTTCTTT
v_call: TRBV11-3; j_call: TRBJ2-1; d_call: TRBD2; clone_size: NA; cdr3_aa: CARRGASYNEQFF; cdr3_nt: TGTGCCAGGCGGGGGGCTTCCTACAATGAGCAGTTCTTC
v_call: TRBV10-2; j_call: TRBJ1-1; d_call: NA; clone_size: NA; cdr3_aa: CASSEGGGTEAFF; cdr3_nt: TGCGCCAGCAGTGAGGGGGGAGGTACTGAAGCTTTCTTT
v_call: TRBV5-1; j_call: TRBJ2-3; d_call: NA; clone_size: NA; cdr3_aa: CASSLQVPPKDTQYF; cdr3_nt: TGCGCCAGCAGCTTACAGGTGCCCCCTAAGGATACGCAGTATTTT
v_call: TRBV5-1; j_call: TRBJ2-5; d_call: TRBD1; clone_size: NA; cdr3_aa: CASSYFSTGATQYF; cdr3_nt: TGCGCCAGCAGCTATTTTTCGACAGGGGCGACCCAGTACTTC
v_call: TRBV5-1; j_call: TRBJ2-5; d_call: NA; clone_size: NA; cdr3_aa: CASSWEGQQETQYF; cdr3_nt: TGCGCCAGCAGCTGGGAGGGACAACAAGAGACCCAGTACTTC
v_call: TRBV6-6; j_call: TRBJ1-1; d_call: NA; clone_size: NA; cdr3_aa: CASSYSTEAEAFF; cdr3_nt: TGTGCCAGCAGTTACTCGACTGAGGCTGAAGCTTTCTTT
v_call: TRBV4-1; j_call: TRBJ2-7; d_call: TRBD1; clone_size: NA; cdr3_aa: CASSPGTGSTYEQYF; cdr3_nt: TGCGCCAGCAGCCCCGGGACAGGGAGCACCTACGAGCAGTACTTC
v_call: TRBV19; j_call: TRBJ1-1; d_call: NA; clone_size: NA; cdr3_aa: CASSIGGPNTEAFF; cdr3_nt: TGTGCCAGTAGTATCGGGGGGCCGAACACTGAAGCTTTCTTT
v_call: TRBV5-5; j_call: TRBJ1-1; d_call: NA; clone_size: NA; cdr3_aa: CASSLDGGSTEAFF; cdr3_nt: TGTGCCAGCAGCCTAGACGGGGGGAGTACTGAAGCTTTCTTT
v_call: TRBV7-2; j_call: TRBJ2-7; d_call: TRBD2; clone_size: NA; cdr3_aa: CATQASGVTYEQYF; cdr3_nt: TGTGCCACCCAGGCTAGCGGGGTTACCTACGAGCAGTACTTC
v_call: TRBV7-2; j_call: TRBJ2-3; d_call: NA; clone_size: NA; cdr3_aa: CASSLVGPADTQYF; cdr3_nt: TGTGCCAGCAGCTTAGTTGGGCCTGCGGATACGCAGTATTTT
v_call: TRBV5-1; j_call: TRBJ1-3; d_call: TRBD1; clone_size: NA; cdr3_aa: CASSLRTGSSGNTIYF; cdr3_nt: TGCGCCAGCAGCTTGCGGACAGGGAGCTCTGGAAACACCATATATTTT
v_call: TRBV9; j_call: TRBJ2-2; d_call: NA; clone_size: few; cdr3_aa: CASSVSTGYTGELFF; cdr3_nt: TGTGCCAGCAGCGTCTCTACGGGGTACACCGGGGAGCTGTTTTTT
v_call: TRBV27; j_call: TRBJ1-2; d_call: TRBD1; clone_size: NA; cdr3_aa: CASRPAGTGSSGYTF; cdr3_nt: TGTGCCAGCAGACCTGCCGGGACAGGGAGTTCTGGCTACACCTTC
v_call: TRBV29-1; j_call: TRBJ1-3; d_call: NA; clone_size: NA; cdr3_aa: CSVADGVFAGGNTIYF; cdr3_nt: TGCAGCGTAGCCGACGGAGTCTTCGCGGGGGGAAACACCATATATTTT
v_call: TRBV10-3; j_call: TRBJ1-1; d_call: TRBD1; clone_size: once; cdr3_aa: CAIKQDRDDTEAFF; cdr3_nt: TGTGCCATCAAACAAGACAGGGACGACACTGAAGCTTTCTTT
v_call: TRBV2; j_call: TRBJ1-5; d_call: TRBD1; clone_size: NA; cdr3_aa: CASSEPTGEQPQHF; cdr3_nt: TGTGCCAGCAGTGAACCGACAGGGGAGCAGCCCCAGCATTTT
v_call: TRBV7-2; j_call: TRBJ2-1; d_call: TRBD2; clone_size: NA; cdr3_aa: CASSLEAAGEDFYNEQFF; cdr3_nt: TGTGCCAGCAGCTTAGAGGCAGCGGGGGAAGACTTTTACAATGAGCAGTTCTTC
v_call: TRBV9; j_call: TRBJ2-5; d_call: NA; clone_size: few; cdr3_aa: CASSTRPKETQYF; cdr3_nt: TGTGCCAGCAGCACTAGACCTAAAGAGACCCAGTACTTC
v_call: TRBV6-5; j_call: TRBJ1-2; d_call: TRBD1; clone_size: NA; cdr3_aa: CASSYETGGGRGYTF; cdr3_nt: TGTGCCAGCAGTTACGAAACAGGGGGCGGAAGGGGCTACACCTTC
v_call: TRBV19; j_call: TRBJ1-4; d_call: NA; clone_size: NA; cdr3_aa: CASSIDRELLFF; cdr3_nt: TGTGCCAGTAGTATAGATCGAGAGCTACTGTTTTTT
v_call: TRBV7-2; j_call: TRBJ2-2; d_call: TRBD2; clone_size: NA; cdr3_aa: CASSLKGGGASGELFF; cdr3_nt: TGTGCCAGCAGCTTAAAAGGCGGGGGGGCCTCCGGGGAGCTGTTTTTT
v_call: TRBV3-1/TRBV3-2; j_call: TRBJ1-3; d_call: NA; clone_size: once; cdr3_aa: CASSQEEGTRNTIYF; cdr3_nt: TGTGCCAGCAGCCAAGAGGAGGGAACAAGAAACACCATATATTTT
v_call: TRBV3-1/TRBV3-2; j_call: TRBJ1-6; d_call: NA; clone_size: NA; cdr3_aa: CASSHLGVSPLHF; cdr3_nt: TGTGCCAGCAGCCACTTGGGAGTGTCACCCCTCCACTTT
v_call: TRBV19; j_call: TRBJ1-6; d_call: TRBD1; clone_size: NA; cdr3_aa: CASSDPGQDSPLHF; cdr3_nt: TGTGCCAGTAGTGATCCGGGACAGGATTCACCCCTCCACTTT
v_call: TRBV5-1; j_call: TRBJ1-5; d_call: NA; clone_size: once; cdr3_aa: CASSREGDSNQPQHF; cdr3_nt: TGCGCCAGCAGCCGGGAAGGTGATAGCAATCAGCCCCAGCATTTT
v_call: TRBV11-2; j_call: TRBJ2-2; d_call: TRBD1; clone_size: NA; cdr3_aa: CASSSNRGSGELFF; cdr3_nt: TGTGCCAGCAGTAGTAACAGGGGCTCAGGGGAGCTGTTTTTT
v_call: TRBV6-2/TRBV6-3; j_call: TRBJ1-5; d_call: NA; clone_size: NA; cdr3_aa: CASSPGGLVLRIQHF; cdr3_nt: TGTGCCAGCAGCCCCGGAGGGCTCGTGCTTCGAATCCAGCATTTT
v_call: TRBV19; j_call: TRBJ1-2; d_call: TRBD1; clone_size: NA; cdr3_aa: CASTMRRDRPNYGYTF; cdr3_nt: TGTGCCAGTACCATGAGGAGGGACAGGCCTAACTATGGCTACACCTTC
v_call: TRBV7-9; j_call: TRBJ1-2; d_call: NA; clone_size: NA; cdr3_aa: CASSPEELSGYTF; cdr3_nt: TGTGCCAGCAGCCCCGAGGAGCTAAGTGGATACACCTTC
v_call: TRBV6-2/TRBV6-3; j_call: TRBJ2-7; d_call: TRBD1; clone_size: once; cdr3_aa: CASSYRTGLPTEQYF; cdr3_nt: TGTGCCAGCAGTTACCGGACAGGGCTACCTACGGAGCAGTACTTC
v_call: TRBV18; j_call: TRBJ1-5; d_call: TRBD1; clone_size: few; cdr3_aa: CASSSGQVKQPQHF; cdr3_nt: TGTGCCAGCTCTAGCGGACAGGTGAAGCAGCCCCAGCATTTT